This T cell receptor (beta chain) was sequenced in a study of blood T cell repertoires in COVID-19. Study overall: Some COVID-19 samples were acute and others convalescent; all came from the United States, Italy and Spain.

CDR3 length: 14 residues. The germline CDR1 and CDR2 sequences are SGDLS and YYNGEE. The V gene end was trimmed by 3 bases and the J gene end by 4 bases; junction bases not matched to a gene: 3. The sample holds one count of this clone. The age range of participants was 18 to 89 years, with residence in around 22 US areas. Two negative PCRs, clearance, or symptom resolution were required of recovered Cohort 3 donors. Data came from immunoSEQ multiplex PCR; TCRdb stores just in-frame clones and leaves some out. The table lists about 200,000 clones, more than 70% of them singletons. This TCR derives from a woman aged 18-29 years who had recovered from COVID-19. The sequenced sample consisted of PBMCs or T cells enriched from blood (not recorded which). This chain joins TRBV9 and TRBJ2-2, with 7 nucleotides matching TRBD1. The CDR3: CASSEGGLTGELFF. The CDR3 DNA is TGTGCCAGCAGCGAAGGGGGCCTCACCGGGGAGCTGTTTTTT.